This TCR beta chain was captured in a study of shared clonotypes between healthy human individuals. Assay used: immunoSEQ multiplex PCR; TCRdb lists only in-frame clones, some missing. The data show about 510,000 clones, with about 95% seen just once and roughly 0.06% held by the top ten. Germline CDR1 is KGHSH and CDR2 is LQKENI. The V end lost 3 bases, the J end lost 0 bases, and 8 bases lay between the germline ends. The CDR3 is 15 residues long. Material for sequencing was naive CD4+ T cells sorted from blood. The subset denotes: CD45RA+ positively selected. V usage is TRBV18 and J usage is TRBJ2-2; no clear D gene. The source is a woman aged 25 to 45 in good health. The CDR3 region has the DNA TGTGCCAGCTCACCGGCAGGCTCGAACACCGGGGAGCTGTTTTTT. The encoded protein is CASSPAGSNTGELFF.